This entry lists 18 T cell receptor beta chains sequenced from one sample in a study of T-cell reconstitution after alpha-beta-depleted transplantation in children. Unique molecular identifiers tagged the TCRbeta library. A single record per CDR3 protein comes from TCRdb applying MiXCR to the PCR reads. The sample has about 300,000 distinct CDR3 sequences, around 10% seen once. The source material was PBMCs, sampled before TCRalphabeta/CD19-depleted stem cell transplant. The receptors derive from a boy younger than two with acute myeloid leukemia, due to receive a stem cell transplant.

This clonotype appeared many times. V gene TRBV21-1 combines with J gene TRBJ2-4; the table's D call of TRBD2 was not tested on the DNA. TRBV21-1 is deemed a pseudogene. This CDR3 region has 16 residues. The CDR3 nucleotides read TGTGCCAGCAGCCCCCGGGTAGCGGGTTCCAAAAACATTCAGTACTTC. This codes for CASSPRVAGSKNIQYF.

This clonotype came up many times. V and J are TRBV3-1 and TRBJ2-7; D might be TRBD2 (6 bases). The CDR3 has 15 amino acids. Looked up from germline, CDR1 is LGHDT and CDR2 is YNNKEL (reference sequence). The V end lost 0 bases, the J end lost 2 bases, and 11 bases lay between the germline ends. DNA for the CDR3: TGTGCCAGCAGCCAAGAATGGGGGGACCCCTACGAGCAGTACTTC. It translates to CASSQEWGDPYEQYF.

This clonotype was detected many times. The V and J genes are TRBV29-1 and TRBJ2-3, with 15 nucleotides matching TRBD2. Losses at the gene ends were 4 bases for V and 4 bases for J; bases not matched to a gene: 3. The CDR3 runs 15 residues. Germline V gives CDR1 SQVTM, CDR2 ANQGSEA. This CDR3 is CSVGWTSGRADTQYF. The CDR3 DNA sequence: TGCAGCGTTGGTTGGACTAGCGGGAGGGCAGATACGCAGTATTTT.

To note about this clonotype: This may come from a read error, since a much larger clone is one base off. The rearrangement joins TRBV9 to TRBJ2-3, with 8 bases fitting TRBD2. Germline CDR1 SGDLS, CDR2 YYNGEE. CDR3 length: 15 residues. CDR3 nucleotides: TGTGCCGGCAGCGTCGGGAGGGGACCCAGAGATACGCAGTATTTT. The encoded protein is CAGSVGRGPRDTQYF.

The chain joins TRBV28 to TRBJ1-5, with D maybe TRBD1 (5 bases). The CDR3 runs 16 residues. Germline V gene lookup returns CDR1 MDHEN and CDR2 SYDVKM. The V end lost 5 bases, the J end lost 2 bases, and 16 bases lay between the germline ends. CDR3 protein: CASSLWTGGGNQPQHF. For the CDR3, the DNA is TGTGCCAGCAGTCTGTGGACGGGGGGAGGCAATCAGCCCCAGCATTTT.

This clonotype was counted ten times or more. J is TRBJ1-5 and V is TRBV6-6; D not resolved. Germline assignment: CDR1 MNHNY and CDR2 SVGAGI (reference sequence). V was cut by 7 bases and J by 1 base, with 8 bases left in between. This CDR3 has 13 amino acids. In nucleotides, the CDR3 is TGTGCCAGCAACCTGTGGAGCAATCAGCCCCAGCATTTT. Amino acids: CASNLWSNQPQHF.

This clonotype showed up many times. The rearrangement links TRBV6-5 to TRBJ2-5; the match to TRBD2 covers 10 bases. V shed 0 bases, J shed 1 base, and the junction held 8 bases outside the gene matches. The CDR3 totals 18 residues. The germline gives CDR1 MNHEY, CDR2 SVGAGI. CDR3 nucleotides: TGTGCCAGCAGTTACTCGAGGGGTCTAGCGGGGGCCCAAGAGACCCAGTACTTC. It codes for CASSYSRGLAGAQETQYF.

This rearrangement joins TRBV11-2 to TRBJ2-7; tentative D call: TRBD1 (5 bases). The germline CDR1 and CDR2 sequences are SGHAT and FQNNGV. Deletions cut 4 bases from V and 0 bases from J, with 16 bases between. This CDR3 has 16 amino acids. CDR3 nucleotides: TGTGCCAGCAGCTCGACAGCCTTTAGAAGCTCCTACGAGCAGTACTTC. Translating gives CASSSTAFRSSYEQYF.

This clonotype was seen repeatedly, ten times or more. The rearrangement uses TRBV12-3 or TRBV12-4 and TRBJ2-1; TRBD1 matches 7 bases. The CDR3 extends over 14 amino acids. Unmatched junction bases numbered 2, after V lost 4 bases and J lost 2 bases. CDR3 sequence: CASSYRGPYNEQFF. The CDR3, as DNA: TGTGCCAGCAGTTACAGGGGTCCCTACAATGAGCAGTTCTTC.

Ten or more counts support this clonotype. This chain joins TRBV6-5 and TRBJ1-6; TRBD1 might be the D (6 bases). Germline V CDR1 and CDR2: MNHEY, SVGAGI. The CDR3 loop spans 15 amino acids. V lost 6 bases to trimming and J lost 7 bases, with 16 bases between them. The CDR3 region is CASRSTGIRNSPLHF. The CDR3 region has the DNA TGTGCCAGCAGGAGTACAGGGATAAGGAATTCACCCCTCCACTTT.

The table lists this clonotype with many counts. This chain uses TRBV7-8 with TRBJ2-2, with 14 bases identical to TRBD2. CDR3 length: 19 amino acids. Per germline, CDR1 SGHVS and CDR2 FQNEAQ. V dropped 6 bases and J dropped 4; count of bases not matched to a gene: 13. CDR3 nucleotides: TGTGCCAGCAGTTTCCGCGGGACTAGCGGGAGACTGGGCACCGGGGAGCTGTTTTTT. Encoded protein: CASSFRGTSGRLGTGELFF. Combining the CDR3 with reference TRBV7-8 and TRBJ2-2 gives the whole variable domain GAGVSQSPRYKVAKRGQDVALRCDPISGHVSLFWYQQALGQGPEFLTYFQNEAQLDKSGLPSDRFFAERPEGSVSTLKIQRTQQEDSAVYLCASSFRGTSGRLGTGELFFGEGSRLTVL.

In regard to this clonotype: A much bigger clone sits one base away, suggesting this may be a read error. This rearrangement joins TRBV9 to TRBJ2-7; D possibly corresponds to TRBD1 (5 bases). The CDR3 runs 14 residues. Germline CDR1 is SGDLS and CDR2 is YYNGEE. The CDR3 loop is CASSVDNRLYDQYF. The CDR3 nucleotides read TGTGCCAGCAGCGTAGACAACAGGCTTTACGACCAGTACTTC.

The chain uses TRBV11-3 and TRBJ2-3, with D perhaps matching TRBD1 (6 bases). The V end lost 5 bases, the J end lost 8 bases, and 8 bases lay between the germline ends. Germline V CDR1 and CDR2: SGHNT, YENEEA. The CDR3 runs to 11 residues. CDR3 region: CASSKGGTQYF. In DNA form, the CDR3 reads TGTGCCAGCAGCAAAGGGGGTACGCAGTATTTT. The complete variable domain, with remaining parts taken from reference TRBV11-3 and TRBJ2-3, reads EAGVVQSPRYKIIEKKQPVAFWCNPISGHNTLYWYLQNLGQGPELLIRYENEEAVDDSQLPKDRFSAERLKGVDSTLKIQPAELGDSAVYLCASSKGGTQYFGPGTRLTVL.

This clonotype was seen repeatedly, ten times or more. The chain is built from TRBV6-5 and TRBJ2-2, with D perhaps TRBD2 (6 bases). The germline gives CDR1 MNHEY, CDR2 SVGAGI. This CDR3 is 13 amino acids long. The ends were cut back, 4 bases at V and 3 bases at J, with 6 bases in the middle. CDR3 in DNA: TGTGCCAGCAGTTCGGGGGACACCGGGGAGCTGTTTTTT. Translation: CASSSGDTGELFF.

The V call is TRBV28, the J call TRBJ1-2; possibly TRBD1 for D (6 bases). There are 11 residues in the CDR3. V lost 10 bases to trimming and J lost 5 bases, with 11 bases between them. The germline CDR1 and CDR2 sequences are MDHEN and SYDVKM. CDR3 sequence (DNA): TGTGCCACAGGGGAAGAATATGGCTACACCTTC. Protein sequence: CATGEEYGYTF.

At least ten counts were recorded for this clonotype. The chain is built from TRBV29-1 and TRBJ1-5, with 7 bases fitting TRBD1. Trimming at V came to 4 bases and at J to 4 bases, leaving 4 bases not matched to a gene. Germline V gene data show CDR1 as SQVTM and CDR2 as ANQGSEA. The CDR3 length is 13 residues. The CDR3 bases are TGCAGCGTTGCAGGGGGACGAAATCAGCCCCAGCATTTT. This gives the protein CSVAGGRNQPQHF.

This clonotype appeared many times. The chain couples TRBV5-4 to TRBJ2-4; TRBD1 or TRBD2 may be the D gene (5 bases each). CDR1 and CDR2 (germline): SGHNT, YYREEE (reference sequence). V gave up 0 bases and J gave up 5 bases, with 9 bases separating them. The CDR3 consists of 14 residues. CDR3 DNA sequence: TGTGCCAGCAGCTTGGCCGGGGCACAAAACATTCAGTACTTC. Residues: CASSLAGAQNIQYF.

This chain links TRBV19 with TRBJ2-7; 10 bases are a match to TRBD2. Losses at the gene ends were 5 bases for V and 0 bases for J; bases not matched to a gene: 7. Germline-derived CDR1 and CDR2 are LNHDA and SQIVND (reference sequence). The CDR3 is 16 residues long. CDR3 nucleotide sequence: TGTGCCAGTAGTTCTCGACTAGCGGGTTTCTCCTACGAGCAGTACTTC. The encoded protein is CASSSRLAGFSYEQYF.